This note documents a single T cell receptor (beta chain) sequence. The clone's antigen remains unknown. It has no much larger one-base neighbor in the sample; base qualities were not kept. The data are from a study of blood T cell repertoires in COVID-19 (dated by TCRdb to about 2020). Some background on the complete study: The collaborator samples originated in the United States, Italy and Spain and spanned the acute and convalescent phases of COVID-19. The samples were drawn from two sources: the first 160 participants of the ongoing ImmuneRACE study, and 1,000 to 1,500 subjects contributed by 6 global collaborators. A freely available public database, intended as a resource for researchers studying the immune response to SARS-CoV-2, is where the repertoires were released. Deeply sampled blood TCRbeta repertoires from subjects exposed to, actively infected with, or recovered from COVID-19 were included in the dataset. The prospective study material was composed of cDNA or gDNA derived from T cells, B-cell-depleted T cells, or PBMCs. Sample metadata almost always included a de-identified subject ID, COVID-19 status, age in years and sex. Where available, HLA class I and class II types were obtained from metadata supplied by the sample provider rather than from assay-based typing.

Taken from cysteine to phenylalanine, the CDR3 has 14 residues. Left in the record is the CDR3 DNA by itself, 42 bases read in frame from the first base. Per the germline V gene (reference sequence), LGHDT is the CDR1 and YNNKEL is the CDR2. Unmatched junction bases come to 6, with V trimmed by 3 bases and J by 5 bases. The immunoSEQ Assay, a bias-controlled multiplex PCR, was used to amplify TCRbeta CDR3 regions from genomic DNA. The paper's processing steps were these. The number of nucleated cells in each sample was estimated by amplification of reference gene primers within the assay. To quantify the absolute abundance of each unique TCRbeta CDR3 rearrangement, sequence reads were collapsed and filtered. For each sample, productive Simpson clonality was calculated by taking the square root of Simpson's diversity index across productive rearrangements. This is the immuneACCESS table as TCRdb keeps it, with only in-frame sequences that have V and J called. A part of the clones is gone; compared with another copy, unresolved V genes explain less than half, and the rest is unexplained. D and trimming come from the DNA, and the V and J calls and clone size come from that table. Recorded for this sample are under 70,000 clones; around 84% of them occurred a single time. 10% to 15% of the sample goes to the ten largest clones.

Each collaborating institution followed its own protocols to collect whole blood in K2EDTA tubes. For TCRbeta analysis, collaborators shipped samples as frozen whole blood, isolated PBMCs, or DNA extracted from either of those sample types. Broader findings and caveats from the paper: How much clinical and demographic metadata was included differed by source and by participant, and the metadata was provided uncurated.

The specimen sequenced was peripheral blood. This chain joins TRBV3-1 (or the pseudogene TRBV3-2) to TRBJ2-7; 8 junctional bases match TRBD2. This clonotype was sampled from an elderly woman with acute or convalescent COVID-19. The nucleotides read TGTGCCAGCAGCCAGTACGGGGGGGCCAACGAGCAGTACTTC. This encodes CASSQYGGANEQYF.